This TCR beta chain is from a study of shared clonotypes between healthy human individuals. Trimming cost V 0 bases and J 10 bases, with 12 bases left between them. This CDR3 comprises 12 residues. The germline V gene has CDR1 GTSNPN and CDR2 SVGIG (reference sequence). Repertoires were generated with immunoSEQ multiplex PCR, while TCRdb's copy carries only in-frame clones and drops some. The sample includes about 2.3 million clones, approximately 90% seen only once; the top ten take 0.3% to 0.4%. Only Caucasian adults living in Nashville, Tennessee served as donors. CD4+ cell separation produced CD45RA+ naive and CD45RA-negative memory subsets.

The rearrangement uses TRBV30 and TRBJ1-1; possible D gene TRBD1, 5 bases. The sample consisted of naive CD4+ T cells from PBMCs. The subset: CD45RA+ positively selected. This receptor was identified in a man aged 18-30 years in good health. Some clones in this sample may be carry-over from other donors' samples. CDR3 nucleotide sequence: TGTGCCTGGAGTGTAGGGGTTTTCGGAGCTTTCTTT. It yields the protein CAWSVGVFGAFF.